Included here is one T cell receptor beta chain sequence, with context. Its cognate antigen is unknown. CDR1 is SGHRS, CDR2 YFSETQ, per germline. This CDR3 is built from 14 residues. Trimming took off 4 bases at V and 0 bases at J, with 8 bases between the two ends. The data originate from a study of cytomegalovirus exposure and HLA in healthy donors. Study-level findings and limits: Earlier results showed most TCR beta V segments being productive about 87% or about 30% of the time.

The PCR had 60 Vbeta and 13 Jbeta primers. The data were produced by immunoSEQ multiplex PCR, yet TCRdb's version contains in-frame clones alone and is incomplete. The table has about 160,000 clones, approximately 78% seen once. The V call is TRBV5-1, the J call TRBJ1-5; D not certain. Specimen: PBMCs. The origin of this receptor is a girl aged 2-10 years in good health and CMV-seropositive. The DNA of the CDR3 is TGCGCCAGCAGCGAACATTATAGCAATCAGCCCCAGCATTTT. The encoded protein is CASSEHYSNQPQHF. The full variable domain, completed using reference TRBV5-1 and TRBJ1-5, is KAGVTQTPRYLIKTRGQQVTLSCSPISGHRSVSWYQQTPGQGLQFLFEYFSETQRNKGNFPGRFSGRQFSNSRSEMNVSTLELGDSALYLCASSEHYSNQPQHFGDGTRLSIL.